A single T cell receptor beta chain is shown here with its context. Its antigen is unidentified. CDR1 is SGHAT and CDR2 is FQNNGV in the germline V gene. This CDR3 region has 11 residues. Trimming pared 7 bases from V and 9 bases from J, leaving 10 bases between. These data originate in a study of T cell responses to AZD1222 COVID-19 vaccine. Findings and caveats of the study: Spike was spanned by vaccine-associated CD4 TCRs, with dominance at 160-218 and 743-854.

Here immunoSEQ multiplex PCR was the method, and the copy in TCRdb shows in-frame clones only, minus some. The sample carries 130,000 or so clones, about 89% recorded once. The V and J genes are TRBV11-2 and TRBJ2-1; D uncertain. Sample: peripheral blood, taken on day 0 of MenACWY control vaccination. The receptor comes from an adult in good health. CDR3 amino acids: CASTQFGEQFF. The DNA of the CDR3 is TGTGCCAGCACCCAATTCGGTGAGCAGTTCTTC.